A selection of T cell receptor beta chains follows, all from one sample in a study of T cells in Graves' hyperthyroidism and ophthalmopathy. TCRdb passed the multiplex PCR reads through MiXCR, listing each CDR3 protein once. Of approximately 870,000 distinct CDR3 sequences in the sample, 38% are singletons; the top ten hold 7.5% to 9.5%. Source material: blood. Receptor source: a man aged 18 to 35 with Graves' hyperthyroidism. Each CDR3 is given with its conserved first and last residue.

length | J | V | CDR3
13 | TRBJ2-5 | TRBV10-3 | CAITATHQETQYF
14 | TRBJ1-2 | TRBV4-1 | CTSSTQPIRYGYTF
13 | TRBJ1-1 | TRBV20-1 | CSASGAGNTEAFF
15 | TRBJ2-5 | TRBV7-3 | CASSWGHYNQETQYF
13 | TRBJ1-1 | TRBV9 | CASSADETTEAFF
13 | TRBJ1-5 | TRBV15 | CATSRDRPQPQHF
15 | TRBJ2-7 | TRBV7-4 | CASSLVADRAYEQYF
13 | TRBJ1-5 | TRBV29-1 | CSLKQGGHQPQHF
13 | TRBJ2-7 | TRBV12-3/TRBV12-4 | CASSGGGFREQYF
11 | TRBJ1-1 | TRBV20-1 | CSALYDTEAFF
15 | TRBJ1-5 | TRBV20-1 | CSARLTEDSNQPQHF
14 | TRBJ2-7 | TRBV7-9 | CASSLAAGGVEQYF
11 | TRBJ1-1 | TRBV29-1 | CAWRENTEAFF
13 | TRBJ2-7 | TRBV6-1 | CASSYRSESEQYF
18 | TRBJ1-5 | TRBV10-3 | CAISESKGRGQGGQPQHF
14 | TRBJ1-1 | TRBV4-3 | CASSQADRATEAFF
14 | TRBJ1-5 | TRBV10-3 | CASSSSRGARPQHF
13 | TRBJ1-1 | TRBV10-3 | CAISLGSYTEAFF
16 | TRBJ1-3 | TRBV9 | CASSVDGSNSGNTIYF
13 | TRBJ1-5 | TRBV20-1 | CSARDVWAETQHF
14 | TRBJ1-6 | TRBV10-3 | CAISVNREHSPLHF
12 | TRBJ2-2 | TRBV20-1 | CSATFGTGELFF
16 | TRBJ1-6 | TRBV7-9 | CASSLEAGSYNSPLHF
19 | TRBJ2-6 | TRBV20-1 | CSARDLAGQGVAGANVPTF
12 | TRBJ1-1 | TRBV5-1 | CACKGANTEAFF
17 | TRBJ1-5 | TRBV7-9 | CASSLDRGGRRNQPQHF
15 | TRBJ1-2 | TRBV4-1 | CASSHSQTSNYGYTF
15 | TRBJ2-7 | TRBV20-1 | CSARDERGYSYEQYF
15 | TRBJ1-1 | TRBV7-9 | CASQEIGASNTEAFF
15 | TRBJ1-1 | TRBV7-2 | CASSPQTGRNTEAFF
13 | TRBJ2-7 | TRBV20-1 | CSAPRLAYYEQYF
14 | TRBJ2-7 | TRBV20-1 | CSAGGGEVIYEQYF
14 | TRBJ2-7 | TRBV9 | CASSVGGGYDEQYF
14 | TRBJ1-5 | TRBV5-6 | CASSFRAENQPQHF
14 | TRBJ2-1 | TRBV5-1 | CASSLDRNYNEQFF
15 | TRBJ1-6 | TRBV12-3/TRBV12-4 | CASSPEGQGGSPLHF
16 | TRBJ1-4 | TRBV7-9 | CASSPDRGAANEKLFF
15 | TRBJ1-3 | TRBV5-1 | CASSGDGYSGNTIYF
19 | TRBJ1-5 | TRBV5-1 | CASSVEDAASSQSNQPQHF
13 | TRBJ1-2 | TRBV5-1 | CASSNSDLFGYTF
8 | TRBJ2-5 | TRBV29-1 | CSVGTLYF
16 | TRBJ1-4 | TRBV15 | CATSRGGAGSNEKLFF
11 | TRBJ2-7 | TRBV5-1 | CASTGSSEQYF
14 | TRBJ2-5 | TRBV29-1 | CSAGEGASNQPQYF
16 | TRBJ1-2 | TRBV7-9 | CASSQQPGQGGGGYTF
15 | TRBJ1-6 | TRBV5-6 | CASSLLGTDNSPLHF
16 | TRBJ1-5 | TRBV2 | CASTRQGRASNQPQHF
13 | TRBJ2-5 | TRBV11-2 | CASRGDGGETQYF
15 | TRBJ1-2 | TRBV19 | CASSIAPGANYGYTF
13 | TRBJ1-2 | TRBV7-9 | CASSLAVVYGYTF
14 | TRBJ2-5 | TRBV7-2 | CASSPGVCQETQYF
12 | TRBJ2-5 | TRBV6-6 | CASMAYQETQYF
15 | TRBJ1-4 | TRBV12-5 | CASGPSGGTNEKLFF
15 | TRBJ1-5 | TRBV10-3 | CAISETGSSNQPQHF
15 | TRBJ2-5 | TRBV6-1 | CASSYGVADTETQYF
13 | TRBJ1-5 | TRBV6-6 | CASSQGQTLPQHF
12 | TRBJ1-1 | TRBV20-1 | CSATGTGVRAFF
14 | TRBJ1-1 | TRBV7-9 | CASSLISQGTEAFF